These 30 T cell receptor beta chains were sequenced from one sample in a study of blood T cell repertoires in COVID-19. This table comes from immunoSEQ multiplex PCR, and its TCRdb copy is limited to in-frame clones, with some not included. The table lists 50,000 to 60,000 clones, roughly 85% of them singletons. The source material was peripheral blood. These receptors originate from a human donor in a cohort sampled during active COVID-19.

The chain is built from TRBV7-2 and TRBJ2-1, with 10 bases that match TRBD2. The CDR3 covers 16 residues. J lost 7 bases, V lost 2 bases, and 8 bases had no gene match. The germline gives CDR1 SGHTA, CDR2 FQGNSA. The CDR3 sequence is CASSLSLGTSVNEQFF. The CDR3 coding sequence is TGTGCCAGCAGCTTAAGTTTAGGGACTAGCGTGAATGAGCAGTTCTTC. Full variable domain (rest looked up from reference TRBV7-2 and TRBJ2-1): GAGVSQSPSNKVTEKGKDVELRCDPISGHTALYWYRQSLGQGLEFLIYFQGNSAPDKSGLPSDRFSAERTGGSVSTLTIQRTQQEDSAVYLCASSLSLGTSVNEQFFGPGTRLTVL.

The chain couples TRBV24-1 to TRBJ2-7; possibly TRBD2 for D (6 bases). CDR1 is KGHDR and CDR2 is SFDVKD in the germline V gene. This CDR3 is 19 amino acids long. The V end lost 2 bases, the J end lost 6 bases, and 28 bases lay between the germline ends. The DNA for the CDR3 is TGTGCCACCAGTGATTCACGTCGTCCCTTCGGCGGGAAAGACGGCGAGCAGTACTTC. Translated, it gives CATSDSRRPFGGKDGEQYF.

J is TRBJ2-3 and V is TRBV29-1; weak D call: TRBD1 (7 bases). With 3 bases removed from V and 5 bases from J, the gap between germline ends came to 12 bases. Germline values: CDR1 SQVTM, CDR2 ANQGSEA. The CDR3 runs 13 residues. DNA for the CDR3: TGCAGCGTTGAGAGGAGGGGGCAAGATACGCAGTATTTT. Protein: CSVERRGQDTQYF.

The CDR3 sequence: CAISESGRSGGYQETQYF. The CDR3 DNA follows: TGTGCCATCAGTGAGTCTGGGAGGTCCGGGGGATACCAAGAGACCCAGTACTTC. V usage is TRBV10-3 and J usage is TRBJ2-5; a weak D match, TRBD2 (6 bases). CDR1 is ENHRY, CDR2 SYGVKD, per germline. Between the trimmed V and J ends, which lost 0 bases and 0 bases, there was a span of 17 bases. CDR3 size: 18 residues.

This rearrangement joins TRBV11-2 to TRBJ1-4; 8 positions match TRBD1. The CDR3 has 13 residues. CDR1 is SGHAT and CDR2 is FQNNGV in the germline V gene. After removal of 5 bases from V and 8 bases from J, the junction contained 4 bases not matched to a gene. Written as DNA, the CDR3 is TGTGCCAGCAGCGAGACAGGGGCCGAAAAACTGTTTTTT. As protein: CASSETGAEKLFF.

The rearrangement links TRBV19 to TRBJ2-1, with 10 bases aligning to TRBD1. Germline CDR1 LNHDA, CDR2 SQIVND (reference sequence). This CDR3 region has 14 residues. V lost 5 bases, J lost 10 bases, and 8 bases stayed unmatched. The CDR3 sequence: CASSARQGAREQFF. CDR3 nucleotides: TGTGCCAGTAGTGCGCGACAGGGGGCAAGGGAGCAGTTCTTC.

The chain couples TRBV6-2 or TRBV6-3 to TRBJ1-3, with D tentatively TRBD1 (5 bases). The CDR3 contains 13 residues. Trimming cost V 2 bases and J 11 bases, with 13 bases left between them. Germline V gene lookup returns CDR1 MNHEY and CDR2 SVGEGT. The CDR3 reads CASSYGTYRAIYF. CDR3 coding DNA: TGTGCCAGCAGTTACGGGACTTACCGCGCCATATATTTT.

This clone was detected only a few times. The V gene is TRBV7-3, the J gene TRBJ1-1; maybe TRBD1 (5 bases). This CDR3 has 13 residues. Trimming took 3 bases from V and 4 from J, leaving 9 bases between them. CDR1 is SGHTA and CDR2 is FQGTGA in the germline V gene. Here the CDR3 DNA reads TGTGCCAGCAGCTTCGGAGGGGCCACTGAAGCTTTCTTT. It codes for CASSFGGATEAFF.

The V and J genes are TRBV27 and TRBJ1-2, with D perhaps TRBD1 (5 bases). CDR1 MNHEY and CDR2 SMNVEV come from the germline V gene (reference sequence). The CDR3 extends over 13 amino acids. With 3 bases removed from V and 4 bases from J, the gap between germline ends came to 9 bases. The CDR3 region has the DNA TGTGCCAGCAGTTTGGGCAGGGCCTATGGCTACACCTTC. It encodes CASSLGRAYGYTF.

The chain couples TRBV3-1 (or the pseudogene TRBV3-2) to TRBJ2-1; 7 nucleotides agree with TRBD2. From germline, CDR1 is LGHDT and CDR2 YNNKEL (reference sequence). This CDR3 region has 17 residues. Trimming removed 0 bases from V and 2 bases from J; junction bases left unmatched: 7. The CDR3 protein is CASSQEMGGSPYNEQFF. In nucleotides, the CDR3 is TGTGCCAGCAGCCAAGAAATGGGCGGGAGCCCCTACAATGAGCAGTTCTTC.

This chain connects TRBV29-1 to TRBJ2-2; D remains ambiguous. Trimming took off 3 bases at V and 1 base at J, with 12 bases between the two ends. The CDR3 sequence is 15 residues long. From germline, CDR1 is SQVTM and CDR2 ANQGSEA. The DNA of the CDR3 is TGCAGCGTTGAGGCCCAGCGAGGGAACACCGGGGAGCTGTTTTTT. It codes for CSVEAQRGNTGELFF.

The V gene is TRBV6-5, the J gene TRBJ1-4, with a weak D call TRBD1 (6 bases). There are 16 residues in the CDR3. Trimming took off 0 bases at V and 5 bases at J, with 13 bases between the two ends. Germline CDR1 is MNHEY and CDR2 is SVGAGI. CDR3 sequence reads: CASSYSIGQFNEKLFF. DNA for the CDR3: TGTGCCAGCAGTTACTCGATCGGACAGTTCAATGAAAAACTGTTTTTT.

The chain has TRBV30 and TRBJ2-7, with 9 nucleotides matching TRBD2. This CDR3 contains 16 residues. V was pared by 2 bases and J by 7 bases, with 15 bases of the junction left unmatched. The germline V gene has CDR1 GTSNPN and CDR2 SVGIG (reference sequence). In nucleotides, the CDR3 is TGTGCCTGGAGTCAGCTAGGGATAGCGGGAGTTAGGGAGCAGTACTTC. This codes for CAWSQLGIAGVREQYF. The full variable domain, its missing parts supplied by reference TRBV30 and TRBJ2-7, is SQTIHQWPATLVQPVGSPLSLECTVEGTSNPNLYWYRQAAGRGLQLLFYSVGIGQISSEVPQNLSASRPQDRQFILSSKKLLLSDSGFYLCAWSQLGIAGVREQYFGPGTRLTVT.

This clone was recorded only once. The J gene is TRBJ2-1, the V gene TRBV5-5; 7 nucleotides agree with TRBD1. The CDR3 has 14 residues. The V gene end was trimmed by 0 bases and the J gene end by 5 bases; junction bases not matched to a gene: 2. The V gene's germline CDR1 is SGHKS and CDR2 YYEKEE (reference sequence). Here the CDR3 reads CASSLVGQNNEQFF. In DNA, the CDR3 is TGTGCCAGCAGCTTGGTGGGACAGAACAATGAGCAGTTCTTC.

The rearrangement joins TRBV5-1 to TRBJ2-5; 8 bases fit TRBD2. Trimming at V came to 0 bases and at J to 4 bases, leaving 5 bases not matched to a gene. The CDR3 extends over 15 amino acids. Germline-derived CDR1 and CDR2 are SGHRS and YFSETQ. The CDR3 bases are TGCGCCAGCAGCTTGGCTAGCGGGCAGGGAGAGACCCAGTACTTC. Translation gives CASSLASGQGETQYF.

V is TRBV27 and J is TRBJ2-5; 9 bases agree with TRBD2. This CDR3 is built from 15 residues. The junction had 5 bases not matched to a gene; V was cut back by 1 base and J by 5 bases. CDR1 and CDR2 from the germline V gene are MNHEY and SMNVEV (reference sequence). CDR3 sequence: CASSLLAGGRETQYF. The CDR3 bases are TGTGCCAGCAGTTTATTGGCGGGAGGGAGGGAGACCCAGTACTTC.

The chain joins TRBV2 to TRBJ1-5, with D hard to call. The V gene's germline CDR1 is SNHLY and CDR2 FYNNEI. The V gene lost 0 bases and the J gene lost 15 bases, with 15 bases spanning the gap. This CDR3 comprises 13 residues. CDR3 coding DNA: TGTGCCAGCAGTGAAGCTTCCGGGGATCGGCGGCATTTT. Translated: CASSEASGDRRHF.

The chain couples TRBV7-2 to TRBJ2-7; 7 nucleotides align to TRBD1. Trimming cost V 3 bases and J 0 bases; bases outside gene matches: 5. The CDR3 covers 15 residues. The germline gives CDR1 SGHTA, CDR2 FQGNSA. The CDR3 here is CASSFGQDTSYEQYF. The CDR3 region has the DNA TGTGCCAGCAGCTTTGGACAGGACACCTCCTACGAGCAGTACTTC.

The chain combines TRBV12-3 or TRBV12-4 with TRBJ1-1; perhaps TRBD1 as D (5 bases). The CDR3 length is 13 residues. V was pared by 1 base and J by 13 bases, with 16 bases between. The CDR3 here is CASSLGGGSRVFF. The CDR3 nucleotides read TGTGCCAGCAGTTTAGGGGGGGGGAGCAGGGTTTTCTTT.

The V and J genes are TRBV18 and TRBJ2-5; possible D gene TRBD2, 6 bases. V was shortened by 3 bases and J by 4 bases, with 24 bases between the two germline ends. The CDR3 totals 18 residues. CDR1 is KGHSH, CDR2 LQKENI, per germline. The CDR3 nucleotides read TGTGCCAGCTCACCGGGACTTAGGAGCGGGCTTGCCCCAGAGACCCAGTACTTC. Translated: CASSPGLRSGLAPETQYF.

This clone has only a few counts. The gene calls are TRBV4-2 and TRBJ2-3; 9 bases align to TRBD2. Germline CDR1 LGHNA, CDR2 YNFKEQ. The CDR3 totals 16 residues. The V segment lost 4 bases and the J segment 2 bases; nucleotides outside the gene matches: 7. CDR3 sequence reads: CASSPTTSGDTDTQYF. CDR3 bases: TGTGCCAGCAGCCCAACGACTAGCGGAGACACAGATACGCAGTATTTT.

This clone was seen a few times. DNA of the CDR3: TGTGCCAGCAGCCAAGAGAACCCGTTAGCGGGGAGTGAGACCCAGTACTTC. Residues: CASSQENPLAGSETQYF. The J gene is TRBJ2-5, the V gene TRBV4-2, with 8 nucleotides matching TRBD2. Germline lookup yields CDR1 LGHNA and CDR2 YNFKEQ. Unmatched junction bases numbered 11, after V lost 0 bases and J lost 5 bases. The CDR3 spans 17 residues.

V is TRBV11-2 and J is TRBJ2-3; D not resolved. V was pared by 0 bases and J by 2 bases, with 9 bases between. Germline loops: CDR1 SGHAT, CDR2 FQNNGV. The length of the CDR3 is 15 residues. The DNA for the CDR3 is TGTGCCAGCAGCTTAGAGCTAGGAGACACAGATACGCAGTATTTT. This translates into CASSLELGDTDTQYF.

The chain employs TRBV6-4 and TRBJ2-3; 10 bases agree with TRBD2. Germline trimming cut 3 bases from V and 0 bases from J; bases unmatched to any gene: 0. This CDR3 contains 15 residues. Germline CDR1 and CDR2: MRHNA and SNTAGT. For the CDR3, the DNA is TGTGCCAGCAGTGAACTAGCGGGAAGCACAGATACGCAGTATTTT. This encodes CASSELAGSTDTQYF.

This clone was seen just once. In DNA, the CDR3 is TGTGCCAGCAGCTCAGACTCGGGACAGTCTGTCTATGGCTACACCTTC. Protein product: CASSSDSGQSVYGYTF. V gene TRBV7-2 combines with J gene TRBJ1-2, with 7 positions matching TRBD1. Germline CDR1 reads SGHTA; CDR2 reads FQGNSA. This CDR3 spans 16 amino acids. V trimming: 4 bases; J trimming: 4 bases; junction bases outside the gene matches: 12.

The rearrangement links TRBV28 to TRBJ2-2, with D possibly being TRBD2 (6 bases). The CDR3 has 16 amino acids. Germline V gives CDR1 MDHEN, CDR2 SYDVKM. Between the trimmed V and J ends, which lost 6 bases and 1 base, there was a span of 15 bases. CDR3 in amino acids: CASSRRGGRNTGELFF. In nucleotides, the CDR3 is TGTGCCAGCAGCCGGCGCGGAGGGAGGAACACCGGGGAGCTGTTTTTT.

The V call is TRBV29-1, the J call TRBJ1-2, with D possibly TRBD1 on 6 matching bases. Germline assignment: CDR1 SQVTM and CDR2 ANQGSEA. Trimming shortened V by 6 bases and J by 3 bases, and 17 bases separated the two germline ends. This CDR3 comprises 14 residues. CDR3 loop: CSVGGRGGDYGYTF. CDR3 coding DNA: TGCAGCGTCGGGGGGCGGGGTGGCGACTATGGCTACACCTTC.

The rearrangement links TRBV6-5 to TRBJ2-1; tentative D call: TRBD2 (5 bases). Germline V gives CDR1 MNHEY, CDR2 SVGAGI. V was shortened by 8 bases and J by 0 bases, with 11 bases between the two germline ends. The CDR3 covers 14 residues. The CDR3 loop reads CASQGGLSYNEQFF. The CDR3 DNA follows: TGTGCCAGCCAAGGCGGACTCTCCTACAATGAGCAGTTCTTC.

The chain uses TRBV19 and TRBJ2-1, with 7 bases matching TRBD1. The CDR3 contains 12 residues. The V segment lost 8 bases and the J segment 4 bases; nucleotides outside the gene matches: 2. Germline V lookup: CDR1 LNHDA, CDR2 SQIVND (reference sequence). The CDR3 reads CASGDRYNEQFF. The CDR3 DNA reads TGTGCCAGTGGGGACAGATACAATGAGCAGTTCTTC.

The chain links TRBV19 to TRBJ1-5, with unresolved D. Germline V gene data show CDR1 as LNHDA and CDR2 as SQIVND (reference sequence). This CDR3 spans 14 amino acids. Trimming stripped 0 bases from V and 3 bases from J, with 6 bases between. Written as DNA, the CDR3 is TGTGCCAGTAGTATAGAGCGGGTCAATCAGCCCCAGCATTTT. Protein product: CASSIERVNQPQHF.